Reported below is one T cell receptor beta chain. This entry belongs to a study of blood T cell repertoires in COVID-19. The CDR3 sequence is 14 residues long. Germline CDR1 is LGHDT and CDR2 is YNNKEL (reference sequence). V lost 4 bases, J lost 4 bases, and 2 bases stayed unmatched. The repertoire was sequenced with immunoSEQ multiplex PCR; TCRdb's copy has only in-frame clones and lacks some. The sample lists 250,000 to 300,000 clones, 70% to 90% seen once, with 15% to 18% in the top ten. V and J are TRBV3-1 (or the pseudogene TRBV3-2) and TRBJ2-7, with TRBD2 identical over 12 bases. The TCR was taken from a man between 18 and 29 years old who had recovered from COVID-19. The sequencing sample was made of PBMCs or T cells enriched from blood (not recorded which). The CDR3 loop reads CASSPGTSGYEQYF. The CDR3 DNA follows: TGTGCCAGCAGCCCAGGGACTAGCGGGTACGAGCAGTACTTC.